The rows below give T cell receptor beta chains drawn from one sample of a study of cytomegalovirus exposure and HLA in healthy donors. The table came from immunoSEQ multiplex PCR; TCRdb's copy has only in-frame clones and leaves some out. The data contain 65,000 or so clones, approximately 77% of them singletons. The sequenced sample consisted of PBMCs. The receptors come from a woman between 40 and 50 years old in good health and CMV-seropositive. CDR3s include the opening cysteine and the closing phenylalanine or tryptophan. The D gene is left open where the match is weak. Only some rows state a clone size, as once, few, many or a class for expanded clones.

clone_size j_call d_call v_call cdr3_nt cdr3_aa
few TRBJ1-2 TRBD1 TRBV2 TGTGCCAGCAGGTCCTTACAGGGGGCAGCCTATGGCTACACCTTC CASRSLQGAAYGYTF
. TRBJ1-2 TRBD1 TRBV6-1 TGTGCCAGCAGTGGCACCACCAGGGGGCATGGCTACACCTTC CASSGTTRGHGYTF
. TRBJ2-5 TRBD1 TRBV19 TGTGCCAGTAGCTACGGGACAGGGGGAGGGACCCAGTACTTC CASSYGTGGGTQYF
. TRBJ1-2 . TRBV7-9 TGTGCCAGCAGCTTATTACGCAGTGGCCGTACCTTC CASSLLRSGRTF
once TRBJ1-2 . TRBV7-2 TGTGCCAGCAGCTTTCAAACTAACTATGGCTACACCTTC CASSFQTNYGYTF
. TRBJ1-2 TRBD1 TRBV6-1 TGTGCCAGCAGAACGACAGGGGAGGACTATGGCTACACCTTC CASRTTGEDYGYTF
. TRBJ1-5 . TRBV7-9 TGTGCCAGCAGCTTAAACAGACTACAGCCCCAGCATTTT CASSLNRLQPQHF
. TRBJ2-5 . TRBV30 TGTGCCTGGAGCGCGGGGATGACGGAGACCCAGTACTTC CAWSAGMTETQYF
. TRBJ2-2 TRBD1 TRBV12-5 TGTGCTAGTGGAACCGGGACAGGGAATTCCGGGGAGCTGTTTTTT CASGTGTGNSGELFF
. TRBJ2-7 TRBD2 TRBV6-5 TGTGCCAGCAGTTACTCGGGAGGGCTCTTTTACGAGCAGTACTTC CASSYSGGLFYEQYF
. TRBJ1-2 . TRBV7-9 TGTGCCAGCGGGAGTAGGGAAGGCGGCTACACCTTC CASGSREGGYTF
. TRBJ2-7 TRBD1 TRBV19 TGTGCCAGTAGTATTTGGGACAGGGCGAGCGAGCAGTACTTC CASSIWDRASEQYF
. TRBJ2-1 . TRBV6-4 TGTGCCAGCAGTGTCGAGGGGGGGGGTTACAATGAGCAGTTCTTC CASSVEGGGYNEQFF
few TRBJ2-7 . TRBV2 TGTGCCAGCAGTGGGCTGGAGATCTACGAGCAGTACTTC CASSGLEIYEQYF
few TRBJ2-3 TRBD2 TRBV2 TGTGCCATCGAGAGACCGGGAGGGGGCACAGATACGCAGTATTTT CAIERPGGGTDTQYF
few TRBJ2-5 TRBD1 TRBV5-1 TGCGCCAGCAGCTTGGTATGGCAGGGGGAAGAGACCCAGTACTTC CASSLVWQGEETQYF
. TRBJ2-7 . TRBV7-2 TGTGCCAGCAGCTTAGGGCTGAACTACGAGCAGTACTTC CASSLGLNYEQYF
. TRBJ1-4 TRBD1 TRBV6-5 TGTGCCAGCAGCTCGACAGGGGTAGGAGAAAAACTGTTTTTT CASSSTGVGEKLFF
. TRBJ2-5 TRBD2 TRBV5-4 TGTGCCAGCAGCATACCCGGGGGGTACGAGACCCAGTACTTC CASSIPGGYETQYF
. TRBJ2-7 . TRBV13 TGTGCCAGCAGCTATAGGGGATCTTGGGAGCAGTACTTC CASSYRGSWEQYF
. TRBJ2-2 . TRBV21-1 TGTGCCAGCAGCAAAGGACGAGCGGGGCCGGGCACCGGGGAGCTGTTTTTT CASSKGRAGPGTGELFF
. TRBJ1-1 . TRBV19 TGTGCCAGTAGTATGTGGACAGCAACTCACACTGAAGCTTTCTTT CASSMWTATHTEAFF
few TRBJ2-2 TRBD2 TRBV13 TGTGCCAGCAGCTTAGGCCGTGGGGCTAGCGGGGGTTCGAACACCGGGGAGCTGTTTTTT CASSLGRGASGGSNTGELFF
. TRBJ2-7 . TRBV27 TGTGCCAGCAGGGGGGCGGGCGAGCAGTACTTC CASRGAGEQYF
. TRBJ1-6 . TRBV4-1 TGCGCCAGCAGCCAAGAAGGGGGTGGGTCCTATAATTCACCCCTCCACTTT CASSQEGGGSYNSPLHF
few TRBJ1-1 TRBD1 TRBV6-5 TGTGCCAGCAGGCATCAAGGGGGCCTGAACACTGAAGCTTTCTTT CASRHQGGLNTEAFF
. TRBJ2-3 TRBD1 TRBV9 TGTGCCAGCGGACGACTAGGGACAGGAAGCACAGATACGCAGTATTTT CASGRLGTGSTDTQYF
few TRBJ1-5 . TRBV4-3 TGCGCCAGCAGCCAACAACTGGGCAATCAGCCCCAGCATTTT CASSQQLGNQPQHF
. TRBJ1-6 . TRBV7-6 TGTGCCAGCAGCTTAAGTCTCGGGGATTCACCCCTCCACTTT CASSLSLGDSPLHF
. TRBJ2-1 TRBD2 TRBV7-2 TGTGCCAGCAGCCGAGGGGCGGTAGCGGGGTTCGGGGAGCAGTTCTTC CASSRGAVAGFGEQFF
. TRBJ1-2 TRBD1 TRBV5-8 TGTGCCAGCAGACTGGACAGGGTCCATGGCTACACCTTC CASRLDRVHGYTF
. TRBJ1-2 TRBD1 TRBV19 TGTGCCAGTAGTGCTTGGTTTGAACGCGGGACAGACTATGGCTACACCTTC CASSAWFERGTDYGYTF
. TRBJ1-3 . TRBV30 TGTGCCTGGAGTGTGAGCTCTGGAAACACCATATATTTT CAWSVSSGNTIYF
. TRBJ2-3 . TRBV13 TGTGCCAGCAGCTTAAGGGCCAGGGGGCGCGTCCTAGCGGTGAGACCTTCTAGCACAGATACGCAGTATTTT CASSLRARGRVLAVRPSSTDTQYF
. TRBJ1-4 TRBD1 TRBV12-5 TGTGCTAGTGGTTCCCCGGGACAGTGGGGTGAAAAACTGTTTTTT CASGSPGQWGEKLFF
. TRBJ2-2 . TRBV19 TGTGCCAGTAGTATTTCCCCTGGGCTGAACACCGGGGAGCTGTTTTTT CASSISPGLNTGELFF
. TRBJ1-5 . TRBV4-1 TGCGCCAGCAGCCAAGATCCACAGGGACGTCAGCCCCAGCATTTT CASSQDPQGRQPQHF
few TRBJ2-3 TRBD2 TRBV6-4 TGTGCCAGCAGTGACTCGAGTGGCGGGGGGTACACAGATACGCAGTATTTT CASSDSSGGGYTDTQYF
. TRBJ2-1 TRBD2 TRBV7-3 TGTGCCAGCAGCCAAGGGGCGGGGGGGCGAACGTATAATGAGCAGTTCTTC CASSQGAGGRTYNEQFF
. TRBJ1-2 . TRBV5-5 TGTGCCAGCAGCTTGGAACGGCTAGCTAACTATGGCTACACCTTC CASSLERLANYGYTF
. TRBJ1-4 TRBD1 TRBV11-2 TGTGCCAGCAGCTTACGCAGGGGGAAGGAAAAACTGTTTTTT CASSLRRGKEKLFF
. TRBJ2-2 . TRBV10-1 TGCGCCAGCAGTGAGTCGGGGGGCACCGGGGAGCTGTTTTTT CASSESGGTGELFF
. TRBJ2-2 TRBD2 TRBV18 TGTGCCAGCTCACCACGGCTAGCGGAGAACACCGGGGAGCTGTTTTTT CASSPRLAENTGELFF
. TRBJ1-4 . TRBV30 TGTGCCTGGAGTCCCGGGACATCTAAAGAAAAACTGTTTTTT CAWSPGTSKEKLFF
. TRBJ1-1 . TRBV5-8 TGTGCCAGCAGCTTACATACAGCGTCGCGGGTCACTGAAGCTTTCTTT CASSLHTASRVTEAFF
. TRBJ2-1 TRBD2 TRBV30 TGTGCCTGGAGGCAAATGATTCTAGCGGGGGGCTCACCAGACTTGAATGAGCAGTTCTTC CAWRQMILAGGSPDLNEQFF
few TRBJ1-2 . TRBV7-9 TGTGCCAGCACCCGTGGGGGGGGGCAGGGTCTCCACTATGGCTACACCTTC CASTRGGGQGLHYGYTF
. TRBJ2-3 TRBD2 TRBV2 TGTGCCAGCAGTGAAGGAGTAGCGGGGGGGCCACAAGCGCAGTATTTT CASSEGVAGGPQAQYF
. TRBJ2-6 TRBD2 TRBV11-2 TGTGCCAGCAGCTCATCGGGGAGGGGTACTGGGGCCAACGTCCTGACTTTC CASSSSGRGTGANVLTF
once TRBJ2-1 . TRBV5-1 TGCGCCAGCAGCTTGGGGTGGGTAACAAGGGGGTTCAATGAGCAGTTCTTC CASSLGWVTRGFNEQFF
few TRBJ2-1 . TRBV9 TGTGCCAGCAGCCGGTCAGGCAATGAGCAGTTCTTC CASSRSGNEQFF
. TRBJ2-7 . TRBV12-5 TGTGCTAGTGGTTTAGGCCGAGGGTACGAGCAGTACTTC CASGLGRGYEQYF
. TRBJ1-1 . TRBV6-1 TGTGCCAGCAGTACCGGGACATCGTCTTTCTTT CASSTGTSSFF
few TRBJ1-2 . TRBV27 TGTGCCAGCAGTTTAACGGGGGTAGGGTACTATGGCTACACCTTC CASSLTGVGYYGYTF
. TRBJ1-2 TRBD1 TRBV6-5 TGTGCCAGCAGGACAGAGGGGGCCGGGCGAGGCTACACCTTC CASRTEGAGRGYTF